These 7 T cell receptor beta chains were sequenced from one sample in a study of CD8 T cells in Susac syndrome. It was with random hexamers that roughly 0.45 to 1 ug RNA was reverse transcribed. One entry per CDR3 protein results from TCRdb running MiXCR on the immunoSEQ multiplex PCR reads. Of about 120,000 distinct CDR3 sequences listed, about 95% are singletons. The material sequenced was CD4+ T cells from PBMCs. The receptors were gathered from a human donor in good health.

The chain recombines TRBV28 with TRBJ2-1; D is possibly TRBD1 (6 bases). The CDR3 sequence is 13 residues long. The V end was cut by 10 bases, the J end by 0 bases, with 10 bases between. CDR1 and CDR2 (germline): MDHEN, SYDVKM. DNA for the CDR3: TGTGCCACAGAGGACAGCTCCTACAATGAGCAGTTCTTC. Translation: CATEDSSYNEQFF.

The J gene is TRBJ2-2, the V gene TRBV30; the match to TRBD2 covers 13 bases. There are 15 residues in the CDR3. With 8 bases clipped from V and 6 bases from J, the junction kept 9 bases outside the gene matches. CDR1 is GTSNPN, CDR2 SVGIG, per germline (reference sequence). The CDR3 loop is CARGLAGAHPGELFF. The CDR3 DNA follows: TGTGCCAGAGGACTAGCGGGAGCGCATCCCGGGGAGCTGTTTTTT.

This chain joins TRBV30 and TRBJ2-1; D might be TRBD2 (6 bases). The CDR3 contains 17 residues. The V gene's germline CDR1 is GTSNPN and CDR2 SVGIG (reference sequence). Trimming pared 3 bases from V and 6 bases from J, leaving 24 bases between. The CDR3 is CAWRRTFWGLPVNEQFF. CDR3 sequence (DNA): TGTGCCTGGAGGCGTACATTTTGGGGACTCCCGGTCAATGAGCAGTTCTTC. Together with reference TRBV30 and TRBJ2-1, the CDR3 gives the full variable domain: SQTIHQWPATLVQPVGSPLSLECTVEGTSNPNLYWYRQAAGRGLQLLFYSVGIGQISSEVPQNLSASRPQDRQFILSSKKLLLSDSGFYLCAWRRTFWGLPVNEQFFGPGTRLTVL.

The CDR3 sequence: CASSRATNEQFF. DNA of the CDR3: TGTGCCAGCAGCCGAGCGACCAATGAGCAGTTCTTC. The chain joins TRBV12-3 or TRBV12-4 to TRBJ2-1; D gene unclear. Trimming cost V 6 bases and J 6 bases, with 9 bases left between them. This CDR3 has 12 amino acids.

V usage is TRBV30 and J usage is TRBJ1-1; 7 positions match TRBD1. Germline trimming cut 5 bases from V and 0 bases from J; bases unmatched to any gene: 6. Per the germline V gene, CDR1 is GTSNPN and CDR2 is SVGIG (reference sequence). This CDR3 region has 14 residues. CDR3 sequence: CAWEYGTVNTEAFF. CDR3 DNA sequence: TGTGCCTGGGAATACGGGACAGTGAACACTGAAGCTTTCTTT.

The chain links TRBV7-9 to TRBJ2-1; perhaps TRBD2 as D (5 bases). Germline loops: CDR1 SEHNR, CDR2 FQNEAQ (reference sequence). This CDR3 is built from 14 residues. V lost 6 bases and J 10 bases, leaving 19 bases between the germline ends. CDR3 nucleotide sequence: TGTGCCAGCAGGGAAACTAGTCGGCTCTCCGAGCAGTTCTTC. Translating gives CASRETSRLSEQFF.

The chain couples TRBV28 to TRBJ1-5; tentative D call: TRBD1 (5 bases). V was shortened by 6 bases and J by 2 bases, with 11 bases between the two germline ends. Germline V gene sequence: CDR1 MDHEN, CDR2 SYDVKM. The CDR3 covers 14 residues. The CDR3, as DNA: TGTGCCAGCAGGAGGCAGGGACGCAATCAGCCCCAGCATTTT. The encoded protein is CASRRQGRNQPQHF.